The subject of this entry is one TCR beta chain. The CDR3 runs 12 residues. The germline V and J ends were trimmed by 4 bases and 6 bases, with 7 bases remaining between them. The V gene's germline CDR1 is MNHNY and CDR2 SVGAGI (reference sequence). The source of the sample is a study of human thymus T cells. The data were produced by immunoSEQ multiplex PCR, yet TCRdb's version contains in-frame clones alone and is incomplete. Of some 46,000 clones listed, roughly 94% are singletons. No fixed cell number was used; all available blood leukocytes supplied DNA. The clonotype was recovered from a boy in the first two years of life with a congenital heart defect but otherwise immunologically healthy. The specimen was blood. The rearrangement uses TRBV6-6 and TRBJ2-1; D ambiguous. CDR3 residues: CASSLNVNEQFF. The CDR3 DNA reads as TGTGCCAGCAGTTTAAACGTCAATGAGCAGTTCTTC.